The clone carrying this TCR beta chain appeared many times. Antigen unknown. The source of the sample is a study of T cells in Graves' hyperthyroidism and ophthalmopathy. Points from the study as a whole: Before onset, ophthalmopathy was predicted by the model a median about 6.2 months earlier.

CDR1 and CDR2 (germline): MNHEY, SMNVEV (reference sequence). V dropped 2 bases and J dropped 2; count of bases not matched to a gene: 3. The length of the CDR3 is 14 residues. Lactation, pregnancy, other autoimmune disease or uncontrolled infection led to exclusion of patients. Diagnoses were established using clinical symptoms, serum thyroxine and TRAb, thyroid ultrasound and orbital computed tomography. The source of the PBMCs was approximately 10 ml of fresh peripheral blood. Amplification of TCR beta CDR3 regions used RNA as the template. First-round RT-PCR with HTBI primers amplified the TCR CDR3 region. TCRdb reprocessed the multiplex PCR reads via MiXCR and lists one record per CDR3 protein. The sample has about 350,000 distinct CDR3 sequences, about a sixth seen once; the top ten hold around a sixth.

The chain combines TRBV27 with TRBJ2-7, with TRBD2 matching 7 bases. The material sequenced was blood. The origin of this receptor is a woman between 40 and 55 years old with Graves' ophthalmopathy. The CDR3 here is CASSLEAGPYEQYF. In DNA form, the CDR3 reads TGTGCCAGCAGTTTAGAAGCGGGACCCTACGAGCAGTACTTC.